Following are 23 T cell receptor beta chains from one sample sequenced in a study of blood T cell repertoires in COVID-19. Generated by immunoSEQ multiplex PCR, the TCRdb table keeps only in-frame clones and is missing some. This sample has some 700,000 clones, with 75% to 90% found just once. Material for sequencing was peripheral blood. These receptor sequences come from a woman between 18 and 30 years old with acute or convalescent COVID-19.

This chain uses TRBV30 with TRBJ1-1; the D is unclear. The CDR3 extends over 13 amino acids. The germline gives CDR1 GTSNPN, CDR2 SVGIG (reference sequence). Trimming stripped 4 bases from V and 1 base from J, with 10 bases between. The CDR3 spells CAWTVLSNTEAFF. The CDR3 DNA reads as TGTGCCTGGACGGTTTTGTCGAACACTGAAGCTTTCTTT.

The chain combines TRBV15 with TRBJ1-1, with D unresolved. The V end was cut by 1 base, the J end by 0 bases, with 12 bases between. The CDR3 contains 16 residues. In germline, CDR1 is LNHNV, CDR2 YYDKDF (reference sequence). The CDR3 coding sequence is TGTGCCACCAGCAGAGTACTGAGCGGGATGAACACTGAAGCTTTCTTT. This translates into CATSRVLSGMNTEAFF.

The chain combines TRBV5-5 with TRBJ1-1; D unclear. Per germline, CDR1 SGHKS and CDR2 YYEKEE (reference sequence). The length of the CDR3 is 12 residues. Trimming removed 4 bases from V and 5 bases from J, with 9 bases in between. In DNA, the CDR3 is TGTGCCAGCAGCCCACTCGTGACTGAAGCTTTCTTT. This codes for CASSPLVTEAFF.

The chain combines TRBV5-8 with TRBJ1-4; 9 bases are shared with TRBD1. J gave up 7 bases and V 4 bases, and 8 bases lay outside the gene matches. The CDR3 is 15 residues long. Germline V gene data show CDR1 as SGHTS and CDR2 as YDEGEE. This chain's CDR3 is CASSPPGQGGEKLFF. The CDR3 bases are TGTGCCAGCAGCCCTCCGGGACAGGGCGGTGAAAAACTGTTTTTT.

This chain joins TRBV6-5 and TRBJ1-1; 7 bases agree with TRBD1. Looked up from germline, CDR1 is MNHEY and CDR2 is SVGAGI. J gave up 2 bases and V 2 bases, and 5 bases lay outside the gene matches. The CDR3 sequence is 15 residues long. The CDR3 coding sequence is TGTGCCAGCAGTTACATGACAGGGATTAACACTGAAGCTTTCTTT. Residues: CASSYMTGINTEAFF.

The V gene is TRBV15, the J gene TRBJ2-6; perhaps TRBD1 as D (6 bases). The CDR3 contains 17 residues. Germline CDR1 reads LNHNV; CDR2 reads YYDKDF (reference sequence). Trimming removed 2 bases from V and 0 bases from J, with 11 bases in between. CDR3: CATSRRTGNSGANVLTF. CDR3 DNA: TGTGCCACCAGCAGAAGAACAGGGAACTCTGGGGCCAACGTCCTGACTTTC.

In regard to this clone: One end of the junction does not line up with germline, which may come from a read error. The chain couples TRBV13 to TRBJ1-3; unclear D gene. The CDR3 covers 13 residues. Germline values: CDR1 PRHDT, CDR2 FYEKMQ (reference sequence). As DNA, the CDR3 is TGTGCCAGCAGCCTAGGACGAGGTAGCACCATATATTTT. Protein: CASSLGRGSTIYF.

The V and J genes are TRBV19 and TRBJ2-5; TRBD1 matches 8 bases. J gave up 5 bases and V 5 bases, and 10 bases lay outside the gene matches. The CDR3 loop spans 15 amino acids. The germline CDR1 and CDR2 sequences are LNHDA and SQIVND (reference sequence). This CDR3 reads CASSVARGLSETQYF. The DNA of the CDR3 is TGTGCCAGTAGTGTTGCCAGGGGGCTGTCGGAGACCCAGTACTTC.

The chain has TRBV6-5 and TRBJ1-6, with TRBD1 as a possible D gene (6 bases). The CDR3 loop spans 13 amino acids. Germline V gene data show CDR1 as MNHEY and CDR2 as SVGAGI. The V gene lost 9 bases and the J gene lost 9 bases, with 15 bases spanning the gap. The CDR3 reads CASYRERGSPLHF. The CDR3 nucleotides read TGTGCCAGTTACAGGGAGAGGGGTTCACCCCTCCACTTT.

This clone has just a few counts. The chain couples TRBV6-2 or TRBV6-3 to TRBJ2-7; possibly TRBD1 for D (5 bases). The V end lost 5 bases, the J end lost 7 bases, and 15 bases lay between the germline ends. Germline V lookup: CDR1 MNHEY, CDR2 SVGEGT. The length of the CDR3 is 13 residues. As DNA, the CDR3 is TGTGCCAGCAGTAGGCCTTCCTCAGGGGAGCAGTACTTC. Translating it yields CASSRPSSGEQYF.

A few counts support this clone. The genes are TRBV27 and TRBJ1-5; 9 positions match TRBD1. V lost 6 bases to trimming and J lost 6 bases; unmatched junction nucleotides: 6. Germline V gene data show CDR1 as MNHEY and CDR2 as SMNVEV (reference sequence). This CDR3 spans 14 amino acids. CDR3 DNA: TGTGCCAGCAGCCCACAGGGGGCGGGTCAGCCCCAGCATTTT. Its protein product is CASSPQGAGQPQHF.

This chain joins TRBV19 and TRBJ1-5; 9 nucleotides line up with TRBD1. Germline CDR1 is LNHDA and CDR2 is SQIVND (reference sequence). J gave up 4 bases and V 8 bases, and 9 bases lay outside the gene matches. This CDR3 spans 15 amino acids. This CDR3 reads CASGRWDRVNQPQHF. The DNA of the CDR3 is TGTGCCAGTGGCCGGTGGGACAGGGTAAATCAGCCCCAGCATTTT.

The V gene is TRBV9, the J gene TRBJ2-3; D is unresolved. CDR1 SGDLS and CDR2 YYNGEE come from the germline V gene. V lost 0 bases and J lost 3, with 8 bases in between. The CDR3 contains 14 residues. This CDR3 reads CASSVAEATDTQYF. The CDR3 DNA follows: TGTGCCAGCAGCGTAGCCGAGGCAACAGATACGCAGTATTTT.

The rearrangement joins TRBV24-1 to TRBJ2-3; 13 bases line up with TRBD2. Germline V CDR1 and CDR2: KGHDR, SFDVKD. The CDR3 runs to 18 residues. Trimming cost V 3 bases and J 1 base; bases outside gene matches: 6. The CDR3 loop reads CATSDITGTSGGTDTQYF. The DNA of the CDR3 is TGTGCCACCAGTGATATCACTGGGACTAGCGGGGGCACAGATACGCAGTATTTT.

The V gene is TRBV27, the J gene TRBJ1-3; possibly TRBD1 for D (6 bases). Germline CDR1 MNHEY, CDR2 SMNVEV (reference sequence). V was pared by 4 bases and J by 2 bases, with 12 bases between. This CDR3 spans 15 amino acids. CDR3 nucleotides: TGTGCCAGCAGTTACCAGGGGCATCCTGGAAACACCATATATTTT. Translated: CASSYQGHPGNTIYF.

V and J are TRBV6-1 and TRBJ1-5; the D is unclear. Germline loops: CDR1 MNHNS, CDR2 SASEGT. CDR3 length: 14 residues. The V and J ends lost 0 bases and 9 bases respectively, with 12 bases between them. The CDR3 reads CASSEAEGSLPQHF. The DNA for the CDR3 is TGTGCCAGCAGTGAAGCAGAGGGTTCTTTGCCCCAGCATTTT.

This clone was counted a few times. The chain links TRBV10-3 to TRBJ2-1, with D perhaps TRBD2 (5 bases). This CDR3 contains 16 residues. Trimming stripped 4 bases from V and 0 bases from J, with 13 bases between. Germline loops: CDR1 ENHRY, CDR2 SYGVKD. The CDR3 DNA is TGTGCCATCAGTGCGACTACCCCGAGCTCCTACAATGAGCAGTTCTTC. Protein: CAISATTPSSYNEQFF.

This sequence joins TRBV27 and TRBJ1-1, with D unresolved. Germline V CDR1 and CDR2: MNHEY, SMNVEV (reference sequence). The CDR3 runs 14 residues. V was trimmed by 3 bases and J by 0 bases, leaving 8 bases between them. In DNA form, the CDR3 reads TGTGCCAGCAGTTTCGCAGGAATGAACACTGAAGCTTTCTTT. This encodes CASSFAGMNTEAFF.

CDR3 sequence (DNA): TGTGCCAGCAGCCAGGACAGTTGGGGTCGTGATACGCAGTATTTT. This codes for CASSQDSWGRDTQYF. The chain carries TRBV11-2 and TRBJ2-3; D might be TRBD1 (6 bases). Germline V gene sequence: CDR1 SGHAT, CDR2 FQNNGV. The CDR3 is 15 residues long. The V and J ends lost 5 bases and 6 bases respectively, with 18 bases between them.

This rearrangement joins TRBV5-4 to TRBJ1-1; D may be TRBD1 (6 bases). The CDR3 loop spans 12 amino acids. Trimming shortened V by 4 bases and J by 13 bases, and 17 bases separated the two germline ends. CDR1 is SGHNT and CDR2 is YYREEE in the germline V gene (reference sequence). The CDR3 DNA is TGTGCCAGCAGCCATCCCCGGGGGGACATTTTCTTT. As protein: CASSHPRGDIFF.

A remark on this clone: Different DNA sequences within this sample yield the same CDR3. CDR3: CASSLVSGTGELFF. CDR3 coding DNA: TGTGCCAGCAGCTTAGTGTCGGGTACCGGGGAGCTGTTTTTT. The chain carries TRBV7-2 and TRBJ2-2; D unresolved. V dropped 1 base and J dropped 5 bases, with 8 bases sitting between them. CDR1 is SGHTA and CDR2 is FQGNSA in the germline V gene. This CDR3 spans 14 amino acids.

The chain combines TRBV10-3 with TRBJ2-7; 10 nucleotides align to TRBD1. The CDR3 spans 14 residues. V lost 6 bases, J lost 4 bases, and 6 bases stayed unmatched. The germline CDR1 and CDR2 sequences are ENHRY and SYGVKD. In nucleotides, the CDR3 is TGTGCCATCAGAACGGACAGGGGGGGGTACGAGCAGTACTTC. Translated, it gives CAIRTDRGGYEQYF.

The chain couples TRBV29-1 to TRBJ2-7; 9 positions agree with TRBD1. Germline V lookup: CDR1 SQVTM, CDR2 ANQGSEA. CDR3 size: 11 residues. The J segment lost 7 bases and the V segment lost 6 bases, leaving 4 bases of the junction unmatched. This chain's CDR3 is CSVDRGGEQYF. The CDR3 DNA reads TGCAGCGTGGACAGGGGAGGTGAGCAGTACTTC.